This entry lists 19 T cell receptor beta chains sequenced from one sample in a study of shared clonotypes between healthy human individuals (TCRdb year 2020). The library was made by the immunoSEQ multiplex PCR assay. In TCRdb, the immuneACCESS table is reduced to in-frame sequences with V and J assigned. These tables do not hold every clone; where another copy was compared, an unresolved V gene accounts for under half, and the others remain unexplained. Present in this sample are about 2.1 million clones, around 95% of which were seen just once. Clones ranked in the top ten supply approximately 1.6% of the sample. CD8 naive samples were CD45RO-negative cells positively selected for CCR7, giving a CD45RA+CCR7+ population that excluded TemRA cells. The sequenced sample consisted of naive CD8+ T cells from PBMCs. The cell subset or site label, read with the paper, signifies: CD45RA+CCR7+. These receptors were taken from a man between 18 and 29 years old in good health. Some clones in this sample may be carry-over from other donors' samples.

V is TRBV5-6 and J is TRBJ2-3; D is perhaps TRBD1 (6 bases). Germline loops: CDR1 SGHDT, CDR2 YYEEEE. The ends were cut back, 4 bases at V and 2 bases at J, with 20 bases in the middle. There are 17 residues in the CDR3. CDR3 in DNA: TGTGCCAGCAGCACCGCAGGGACACACGCCCCCACAGATACGCAGTATTTT. Amino acid sequence: CASSTAGTHAPTDTQYF.

The V call is TRBV27, the J call TRBJ2-2; D gene uncertain. The CDR3 extends over 15 amino acids. Trimming left V 0 bases short and J 10 bases short, with 15 bases between. Germline V gives CDR1 MNHEY, CDR2 SMNVEV (reference sequence). The CDR3 nucleotides are TGTGCCAGCAGTTTATCGAGTTTCCCACCGGCGGAGCTGTTTTTT. This codes for CASSLSSFPPAELFF.

CDR3 bases: TGTGCCAGCAGGGATAGCGGCCCCCTCTCCTACGAGCAGTACTTC. Translated, it gives CASRDSGPLSYEQYF. The J gene is TRBJ2-7, the V gene TRBV27; tentatively, D is TRBD2 (6 bases). The germline CDR1 and CDR2 sequences are MNHEY and SMNVEV (reference sequence). The CDR3 consists of 15 residues. Trimming left V 6 bases short and J 0 bases short, with 15 bases between.

J is TRBJ1-1 and V is TRBV7-7; no reliable D call. The CDR3 spans 13 residues. Germline lookup yields CDR1 SSHAT and CDR2 FNYEAQ (reference sequence). The V end lost 4 bases, the J end lost 4 bases, and 10 bases lay between the germline ends. CDR3 residues: CASSYDTGTEAFF. In nucleotides, the CDR3 is TGTGCCAGCAGCTATGACACGGGCACTGAAGCTTTCTTT. Full variable domain (outside the CDR3, taken from reference TRBV7-7 and TRBJ1-1): GAGVSQSPRYKVTKRGQDVTLRCDPISSHATLYWYQQALGQGPEFLTYFNYEAQPDKSGLPSDRFSAERPEGSISTLTIQRTEQRDSAMYRCASSYDTGTEAFFGQGTRLTVV.

This clone was recorded once. V and J are TRBV15 and TRBJ2-3; TRBD2 might be the D (6 bases). The CDR3 spans 15 residues. Germline CDR1 and CDR2: LNHNV and YYDKDF (reference sequence). Trimming cost V 3 bases and J 6 bases, with 16 bases left between them. CDR3 bases: TGTGCCACCAGCAGGGGACTCGAGGGCGTGGATACGCAGTATTTT. As protein: CATSRGLEGVDTQYF. Combining the CDR3 with reference TRBV15 and TRBJ2-3 gives the whole variable domain DAMVIQNPRYQVTQFGKPVTLSCSQTLNHNVMYWYQQKSSQAPKLLFHYYDKDFNNEADTPDNFQSRRPNTSFCFLDIRSPGLGDTAMYLCATSRGLEGVDTQYFGPGTRLTVL.

V is TRBV7-9 and J is TRBJ2-1; 7 positions agree with TRBD1. There are 15 residues in the CDR3. Germline CDR1 SEHNR, CDR2 FQNEAQ (reference sequence). The V gene end was trimmed by 1 base and the J gene end by 5 bases; junction bases not matched to a gene: 5. The CDR3 nucleotides are TGTGCCAGCAGCTTAGGGCAGGGGGTTAACAATGAGCAGTTCTTC. Amino acid sequence: CASSLGQGVNNEQFF.

The chain uses TRBV5-1 and TRBJ1-2, with 8 bases that match TRBD1. From germline, CDR1 is SGHRS and CDR2 YFSETQ. The CDR3 is 14 amino acids. Trimming at V came to 0 bases and at J to 8 bases, leaving 6 bases not matched to a gene. This CDR3 reads CASSLDQGAGGYTF. Written as DNA, the CDR3 is TGCGCCAGCAGCTTGGATCAGGGGGCGGGAGGCTACACCTTC.

The chain has TRBV19 and TRBJ2-3, with TRBD2 as a possible D gene (6 bases). This CDR3 is built from 17 residues. Trimming took 0 bases from V and 4 from J, leaving 17 bases between them. Looked up from germline, CDR1 is LNHDA and CDR2 is SQIVND (reference sequence). CDR3 in DNA: TGTGCCAGTAGTATAGACTACGGGTGGGGGGAAGCAGATACGCAGTATTTT. Translating gives CASSIDYGWGEADTQYF.

Notes on this clone: The sample holds other DNA sequences that translate to the same CDR3. The chain has TRBV27 and TRBJ2-1; D may match TRBD1 or TRBD2 (5 bases each). Trimming removed 3 bases at V and 2 bases at J, with 8 bases between. In germline, CDR1 is MNHEY, CDR2 SMNVEV (reference sequence). CDR3 length equals 14 residues. The CDR3 loop is CASSLGRAYNEQFF. The CDR3 coding sequence is TGTGCCAGCAGTTTGGGACGCGCCTACAATGAGCAGTTCTTC.

V is TRBV29-1 and J is TRBJ1-2, with a possible D match to TRBD1 (6 bases). Deletions cut 8 bases from V and 8 bases from J, with 15 bases between. The CDR3 extends over 11 amino acids. Per germline, CDR1 SQVTM and CDR2 ANQGSEA. The DNA for the CDR3 is TGCAGCTTACCGGAGGGGGACGGCTACACCTTC. As protein: CSLPEGDGYTF.

Here the CDR3 reads CASSEEREHSYEQYF. In nucleotides, the CDR3 is TGTGCCAGCAGTGAAGAGAGGGAGCACTCCTACGAGCAGTACTTC. This chain connects TRBV6-1 to TRBJ2-7, with D possibly being TRBD2 (5 bases). The CDR3 spans 15 residues. Germline loops: CDR1 MNHNS, CDR2 SASEGT. The V end was cut by 1 base, the J end by 0 bases, with 10 bases between.

V gene TRBV7-3 combines with J gene TRBJ2-2; no clear D gene. Trimming cost V 2 bases and J 3 bases, with 10 bases left between them. The CDR3 is 15 amino acids. The germline V gene encodes CDR1 SGHTA and CDR2 FQGTGA. The CDR3 is CASSLSSEYTGELFF. The CDR3 bases are TGTGCCAGCAGCTTATCCTCAGAATACACCGGGGAGCTGTTTTTT.

The chain has TRBV19 and TRBJ2-1; no reliable D call. This CDR3 has 15 residues. Germline V gene data show CDR1 as LNHDA and CDR2 as SQIVND (reference sequence). V lost 2 bases and J 0 bases, leaving 8 bases between the germline ends. CDR3 region: CASSIKNSSYNEQFF. CDR3 nucleotide sequence: TGTGCCAGTAGTATAAAAAACAGCTCCTACAATGAGCAGTTCTTC.

V gene TRBV29-1 combines with J gene TRBJ2-7; TRBD2 matches at 12 bases. Trimming at V came to 2 bases and at J to 6 bases, leaving 14 bases not matched to a gene. The CDR3 runs to 17 residues. Per germline, CDR1 SQVTM and CDR2 ANQGSEA. The CDR3 nucleotides read TGCAGCGTTGAAAGTACCCTAGCGGGAGGGGGGGCCCTCGAGCAGTACTTC. This translates into CSVESTLAGGGALEQYF.

The chain couples TRBV11-2 to TRBJ1-1; D gene unclear. V was trimmed by 5 bases and J by 2 bases, leaving 15 bases between them. The CDR3 length is 15 residues. CDR1 and CDR2 from the germline V gene are SGHAT and FQNNGV. CDR3 amino acids: CASSPHLYVNTEAFF. The CDR3 DNA reads as TGTGCCAGCAGCCCCCATCTGTACGTTAACACTGAAGCTTTCTTT.

The chain has TRBV11-2 and TRBJ2-2; D is possibly TRBD1 (5 bases). CDR3 length: 18 amino acids. The V end lost 4 bases, the J end lost 9 bases, and 27 bases lay between the germline ends. Germline loops: CDR1 SGHAT, CDR2 FQNNGV. CDR3 amino acids: CASSSPRAGHPDPRELFF. The CDR3 region has the DNA TGTGCCAGCAGCTCACCTAGGGCAGGACACCCGGACCCGCGGGAGCTGTTTTTT. The whole variable domain, filled in from reference TRBV11-2 and TRBJ2-2, reads EAGVAQSPRYKIIEKRQSVAFWCNPISGHATLYWYQQILGQGPKLLIQFQNNGVVDDSQLPKDRFSAERLKGVDSTLKIQPAKLEDSAVYLCASSSPRAGHPDPRELFFGEGSRLTVL.

About this clone: Other DNA sequences within the sample encode an identical CDR3. The chain recombines TRBV29-1 with TRBJ2-1; D gene uncertain. Looked up from germline, CDR1 is SQVTM and CDR2 is ANQGSEA. Trimming left V 4 bases short and J 1 base short, with 8 bases between. The length of the CDR3 is 13 residues. CDR3 loop: CSVVRRSYNEQFF. The CDR3 coding sequence is TGCAGCGTTGTACGGAGATCCTACAATGAGCAGTTCTTC.

This clone is a singleton in its sample. The chain joins TRBV30 to TRBJ2-3, with TRBD1 identical over 11 bases. V lost 4 bases to trimming and J lost 3 bases; unmatched junction nucleotides: 9. Germline CDR1 GTSNPN, CDR2 SVGIG (reference sequence). The CDR3 covers 16 residues. In nucleotides, the CDR3 is TGTGCCTGGAACCTAGGGACAGGGGGAAGGACAGATACGCAGTATTTT. Its protein is CAWNLGTGGRTDTQYF.

The rearrangement uses TRBV27 and TRBJ2-7, with D tentatively TRBD1 or TRBD2 (5 bases each). V gave up 1 base and J gave up 3 bases, with 13 bases separating them. Per germline, CDR1 MNHEY and CDR2 SMNVEV (reference sequence). The CDR3 extends over 15 amino acids. The CDR3 reads CASSLFQGVDYEQYF. CDR3 bases: TGTGCCAGCAGTTTATTTCAGGGAGTGGACTACGAGCAGTACTTC.